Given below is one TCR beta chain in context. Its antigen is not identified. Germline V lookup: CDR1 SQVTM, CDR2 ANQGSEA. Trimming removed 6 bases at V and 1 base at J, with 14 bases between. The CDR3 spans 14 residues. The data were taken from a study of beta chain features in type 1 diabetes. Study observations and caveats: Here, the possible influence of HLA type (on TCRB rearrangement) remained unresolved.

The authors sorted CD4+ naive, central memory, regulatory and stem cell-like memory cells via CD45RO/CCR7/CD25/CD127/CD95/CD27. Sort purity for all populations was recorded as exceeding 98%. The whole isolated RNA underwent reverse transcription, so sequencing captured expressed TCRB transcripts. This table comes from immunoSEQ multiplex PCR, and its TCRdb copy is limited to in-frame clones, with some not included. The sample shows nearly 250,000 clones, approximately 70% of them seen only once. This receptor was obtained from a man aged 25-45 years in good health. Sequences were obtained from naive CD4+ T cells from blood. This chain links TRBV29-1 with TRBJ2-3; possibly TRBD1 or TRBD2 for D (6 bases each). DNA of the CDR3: TGCAGCGTCATGAGGGGGGAACGCACAGATACGCAGTATTTT. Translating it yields CSVMRGERTDTQYF.